Only a few counts were recorded for the clone carrying this T cell receptor (beta chain). Antigen: not known. The source of the sample is a study of identical twins. Study-level points and caveats: Twins shared beta out-of-frame sequences in excess, but this excess was weaker. The models systematically underestimated how much out-of-frame TCR alpha was shared in monozygotic twins.

The V gene lost 5 bases and the J gene lost 6 bases, with 22 bases spanning the gap. The CDR3 has 17 amino acids. CDR1 WSHSY and CDR2 SAAADI come from the germline V gene. TCRdb used MiXCR to reprocess the 5' RACE reads, holding one entry per CDR3 protein. The table includes about 690,000 distinct CDR3 sequences, 20% to 25% detected once. The sample was also linked to a second study, of T cells expressing NK-cell markers. That source notes: These clonotypes additionally ranked first within the CD3+CD56-NKG2C+ fraction of four donors. HCMV specificity of the expanded NKG2C+ T cell clones was not established.

This TCR came from a woman aged 18-29 years in good health. Sequences were obtained from PBMCs. This chain connects TRBV10-2 to TRBJ2-2; either TRBD1 or TRBD2 may supply D (6 bases each). CDR3 DNA: TGCGCCAGCAGTCTGCTGGGGGGCCCGGGTGTTGCCGGGGAGCTGTTTTTT. Encoded protein: CASSLLGGPGVAGELFF.